The 12 T cell receptor beta chains below come from one sample, sequenced in a study of shared clonotypes between healthy human individuals. The assay was immunoSEQ multiplex PCR, and TCRdb's table has in-frame clones only and misses some. The table shows roughly 1,100,000 clones, with around 74% occurring only once. Input material: memory CD4+ T cells sorted from blood. The subset here: CD45RA-negative fraction. The receptors shown here come from a man between 18 and 29 years old in good health.

This clone was recorded a few times. This chain connects TRBV4-1 to TRBJ2-2, with a tentative D call TRBD2 (5 bases). CDR1 is MGHRA and CDR2 is YSYEKL in the germline V gene. CDR3 length equals 12 residues. V was shortened by 5 bases and J by 8 bases, with 9 bases between the two germline ends. The CDR3 here is CASSTGRGELFF. Written as DNA, the CDR3 is TGCGCCAGCAGCACGGGGAGAGGGGAGCTGTTTTTT.

The chain is built from TRBV7-9 and TRBJ2-1; TRBD2 might be the D (5 bases). Germline CDR1 SEHNR, CDR2 FQNEAQ (reference sequence). This CDR3 spans 13 amino acids. The CDR3 reads CAVGDPPYNEQFF. The DNA for the CDR3 is TGTGCGGTGGGAGACCCCCCCTACAATGAGCAGTTCTTC.

The rearrangement links TRBV29-1 to TRBJ2-5; possible D gene TRBD1, 6 bases. The J call may be in error: the DNA end matches TRBJ2-7 better. This CDR3 comprises 12 residues. Germline V lookup: CDR1 SQVTM, CDR2 ANQGSEA. The DNA for the CDR3 is TGCAGCGTCCGGGACACCTCCTACGAGCAGTACTTC. Its translation is CSVRDTSYEQYF.

V gene TRBV6-6 combines with J gene TRBJ2-7; 8 bases are shared with TRBD1. Trimming at V came to 8 bases and at J to 2 bases, leaving 5 bases not matched to a gene. This CDR3 has 13 residues. CDR1 and CDR2 from the germline V gene are MNHNY and SVGAGI (reference sequence). The CDR3 protein is CASGDRGAYEQYF. The CDR3 coding sequence is TGTGCCAGCGGCGACAGGGGAGCCTACGAGCAGTACTTC.

This sequence joins TRBV18 and TRBJ1-3; a possible D gene is TRBD1 (6 bases). Germline V gene lookup returns CDR1 KGHSH and CDR2 LQKENI. With 3 bases removed from V and 2 bases from J, the gap between germline ends came to 17 bases. The CDR3 has 17 residues. Written as DNA, the CDR3 is TGTGCCAGCTCACCCTCCCCCGGGGGCGGCACTGGAAACACCATATATTTT. This translates into CASSPSPGGGTGNTIYF. The whole variable domain, remainder taken from reference TRBV18 and TRBJ1-3, is NAGVMQNPRHLVRRRGQEARLRCSPMKGHSHVYWYRQLPEEGLKFMVYLQKENIIDESGMPKERFSAEFPKEGPSILRIQQVVRGDSAAYFCASSPSPGGGTGNTIYFGEGSWLTVV.

About this clone itself: Additional DNA sequences in this sample encode the identical CDR3. The V gene is TRBV5-4, the J gene TRBJ2-3; D possibly corresponds to TRBD1 (6 bases). The CDR3 length is 14 residues. Trimming took 4 bases from V and 5 from J, leaving 14 bases between them. In germline, CDR1 is SGHNT, CDR2 YYREEE (reference sequence). The CDR3 nucleotides read TGTGCCAGCAGCCTGGCAGGGGCTCGAGATACGCAGTATTTT. Translated: CASSLAGARDTQYF.

This chain links TRBV7-9 with TRBJ2-7; D remains ambiguous. CDR3 length: 13 amino acids. In germline, CDR1 is SEHNR, CDR2 FQNEAQ (reference sequence). The V end was cut by 5 bases, the J end by 6 bases, with 14 bases between. The CDR3 sequence is CASSTQPSVEQYF. The DNA of the CDR3 is TGTGCCAGCAGCACACAACCGTCGGTCGAGCAGTACTTC.

This chain uses TRBV5-1 with TRBJ1-6; D gene ambiguous. This CDR3 has 15 amino acids. The germline CDR1 and CDR2 sequences are SGHRS and YFSETQ. The ends were cut back, 1 base at V and 6 bases at J, with 11 bases in the middle. The CDR3 region is CASSLREGGNSPLHF. The CDR3 DNA reads TGCGCCAGCAGCTTGAGGGAAGGAGGTAATTCACCCCTCCACTTT. Supplemented by reference TRBV5-1 and TRBJ1-6, the full variable domain reads KAGVTQTPRYLIKTRGQQVTLSCSPISGHRSVSWYQQTPGQGLQFLFEYFSETQRNKGNFPGRFSGRQFSNSRSEMNVSTLELGDSALYLCASSLREGGNSPLHFGNGTRLTVT.

This sequence joins TRBV19 and TRBJ1-3; D remains ambiguous. Trimming stripped 5 bases from V and 0 bases from J, with 8 bases between. Germline values: CDR1 LNHDA, CDR2 SQIVND (reference sequence). The CDR3 consists of 14 residues. The CDR3: CASSEWSSGNTIYF. CDR3 coding DNA: TGTGCCAGTAGTGAATGGAGCTCTGGAAACACCATATATTTT.

J is TRBJ2-3 and V is TRBV7-9; 14 nucleotides line up with TRBD2. V was clipped by 5 bases and J by 3 bases; unmatched bases: 10. The CDR3 covers 18 residues. Germline V gives CDR1 SEHNR, CDR2 FQNEAQ (reference sequence). CDR3 loop: CASSAPGLAGARTDTQYF. CDR3 in DNA: TGTGCCAGCAGCGCCCCGGGACTAGCGGGGGCACGGACAGATACGCAGTATTTT.

The rearrangement uses TRBV23-1 and TRBJ2-2, with 9 bases identical to TRBD1. TRBV23-1 is an ORF, and what it does is uncertain. Trimming at V came to 3 bases and at J to 2 bases, leaving 10 bases not matched to a gene. The CDR3 covers 18 residues. The CDR3 nucleotides read TGCGCCAGCAGTCAGACGGACAGGGGTCCCATAAACACCGGGGAGCTGTTTTTT. The encoded protein is CASSQTDRGPINTGELFF.

The chain has TRBV27 and TRBJ2-7; weak D call: TRBD2 (6 bases). CDR1 is MNHEY and CDR2 is SMNVEV in the germline V gene (reference sequence). Between the trimmed V and J ends, which lost 5 bases and 5 bases, there was a span of 16 bases. This CDR3 spans 14 amino acids. This chain's CDR3 is CASSPRTTVHEQYF. The CDR3 DNA reads TGTGCCAGCAGTCCCCGGACTACAGTTCACGAGCAGTACTTC.